This TCR beta chain was found in a study of blood T cells in healthy people across ages. The V end lost 7 bases, the J end lost 2 bases, and 6 bases lay between the germline ends. The germline V gene encodes CDR1 MNHNS and CDR2 SASEGT. This CDR3 is built from 12 residues. Using a J-beta primer mix together with a sample-barcoded 5' primer, a second PCR was run for roughly 7 to 11 cycles. TCRdb reprocessed the 5' RACE reads with MiXCR, giving one entry per CDR3 protein. The repertoire includes approximately 730,000 distinct CDR3 sequences, more than 40% of them detected once, and about 20% sits in the top ten.

The sequenced sample consisted of blood. This receptor was obtained from a woman between 55 and 75 years old in good health. V and J are TRBV6-1 and TRBJ1-5; no definite D call. Written as DNA, the CDR3 is TGTGCCAGCAAGGTAGGCAATCAGCCCCAGCATTTT. This gives the protein CASKVGNQPQHF.